This T cell receptor beta chain was sequenced during a study of vaccination effects on CD4 cells after COVID-19 (dated 2022 in TCRdb). Concerning the study at large: Across the study, the median time from the second dose to post-vaccine sampling was 72 days (range 14 to 241). In both COVID-19 convalescent patients and infection-naive vaccine recipients, the study compared SARS-CoV-2 spike-specific CD4+ TCR repertoires from before mRNA vaccination with those from after it. A total of ten to eleven COVID-19 convalescent patients and several SARS-CoV-2-naive healthy vaccine recipients were included in the full study. Cultures from other donors in the study were sequenced with the Oncomine TCR Beta short-read assay on an Illumina iSeq 100. Study-level results and caveats: Limitations of the study were the small number of convalescent patients and the absence of early post-infection timepoints. At late post-vaccination timepoints, both infection-induced and vaccine-induced clones showed marked clonal contraction, consistent with waning T cell responses. In healthy vaccine recipients, vaccine-induced clones were almost all SARS-CoV-2 mono-reactive, with only 1 of 255 cross-reactive with common cold coronaviruses.

V and J are truncated by 3 bases and 8 bases respectively, leaving an intervening sequence of 11 bases. Reading from cysteine to phenylalanine, the CDR3 counts 13 amino acids. Only CDR3 DNA is held: 39 bases, read in frame from base 1. CDR1 and CDR2, per the germline V gene (reference sequence), are SGHAT and FQDESV. Receptor libraries were prepared by the immunoSEQ multiplex PCR assay. DNA from the cultured, isolated CD4+ T cells was subjected to TCR beta CDR3 sequencing. The authors' analysis ran thus. Non-productive TCR sequences were discarded, and reads were trimmed to the CDR3 region, with only CDR3s of 7 or more amino acids retained. The MANAFEST web app was used to identify antigen-specific clonotypes by comparing expansion in peptide wells with expansion in reference cultures. For clones to be considered positive, expansion at FDR<0.05 versus reference and all other wells, an odds ratio above 5, and a frequency above 0.1% in two replicate wells were required. Clonotypes significantly expanded in SARS-CoV-2 spike wells and in at least one common cold coronavirus spike condition were defined as cross-reactive. Using the stringdist R package, CDR3 similarity was measured by Levenshtein distance, and unrooted trees were constructed with ape in R 3.6.1. TCRdb stores this immuneACCESS table with in-frame sequences only. Part of the clones is absent; in the studies checked, under half of the shortfall reflects unresolved V genes, and no reason is known for the rest. V and J calls and clone size are given by that table; D and trimming were obtained from the DNA. In this sample the table shows some 30,000 clones, roughly four fifths of which occur a single time. Of the sample, around 13% is held by the ten largest clones.

This clone was observed a handful of times. Its antigen has not been determined. No much larger clone is present one base from it, and per-base qualities are unavailable. In the ViraFEST assay, PBMC were stimulated with viral peptide pools, and antigen-specific CD4+ T cell clonotypes were then identified by expansion using TCR sequencing. After about 9 days of culture, CD4+ T cells were isolated with the EasySep CD4+ T cell isolation kit. Two doses of either the BNT162b2 or the mRNA-1273 mRNA SARS-CoV-2 vaccine were administered to participants. Negative nucleocapsid antibody results before and after vaccination confirmed that the healthy vaccine recipients had no prior SARS-CoV-2 infection. Under 2.5 million PBMC per well were cultured with approximately 10 ug/ml peptides in IMDM containing 5% human AB serum, around 9.7 IU/ml IL-2 and gentamicin. Half of the culture medium was replaced with fresh IL-2-containing medium on days 3 and 7. Unless otherwise noted, each peptide stimulation condition was cultured in triplicate wells. PBMC were separated from whole blood using Ficoll-Paque Plus gradient centrifugation and were then either cryopreserved at -140C or used fresh. Overlapping peptide pools spanned the spike proteins of SARS-CoV-2 and the common cold coronaviruses HCoV-NL63, HCoV-OC43 and HCoV-229E. Genomic DNA was extracted from cultured CD4+ T cells with the QIAamp micro DNA kit.

The TCR originated in a human donor who received a COVID-19 vaccine. Sequencing used CD4+ T cells from PBMCs cultured with HCoV-229E spike peptides, obtained after COVID-19 vaccination. Sample cell subset or site, as interpreted from the label and publication: HCoV-229E spike overlapping peptide pool stimulation. The chain links TRBV11-1 with TRBJ2-1; the D gene lacks a confident call. CDR3 sequence: CASSFPPGHEQFF. The DNA sequence is TGTGCCAGCAGCTTCCCCCCCGGCCATGAGCAGTTCTTC. The CDR3, completed at both ends by the reference TRBV11-1 and TRBJ2-1 genes, gives the full variable domain EAEVAQSPRYKITEKSQAVAFWCDPISGHATLYWYRQILGQGPELLVQFQDESVVDDSQLPKDRFSAERLKGVDSTLKIQPAELGDSAMYLCASSFPPGHEQFFGPGTRLTVL.